This entry is about one TCR beta chain. The method was immunoSEQ multiplex PCR; TCRdb's version includes in-frame clones alone and lacks a portion of them. The sample has 130,000 or so clones, 84% seen once. These data are taken from a study of blood T cell repertoires in COVID-19. Study members were between roughly 18 and 89 years old and lived in 24 US regions. Germline V gives CDR1 MGHRA, CDR2 YSYEKL. Germline trimming cut 3 bases from V and 2 bases from J; bases unmatched to any gene: 5. The CDR3 totals 15 residues. The J gene is TRBJ2-7, the V gene TRBV4-1, with TRBD2 matching over 9 bases. The receptor was isolated from a woman between 25 and 40 years old who had recovered from COVID-19. The sample was PBMCs or T cells enriched from blood (not recorded which). In DNA, the CDR3 is TGCGCCAGCAGCCAGACTAGCGGCACCACCTACGAGCAGTACTTC. This translates into CASSQTSGTTYEQYF.